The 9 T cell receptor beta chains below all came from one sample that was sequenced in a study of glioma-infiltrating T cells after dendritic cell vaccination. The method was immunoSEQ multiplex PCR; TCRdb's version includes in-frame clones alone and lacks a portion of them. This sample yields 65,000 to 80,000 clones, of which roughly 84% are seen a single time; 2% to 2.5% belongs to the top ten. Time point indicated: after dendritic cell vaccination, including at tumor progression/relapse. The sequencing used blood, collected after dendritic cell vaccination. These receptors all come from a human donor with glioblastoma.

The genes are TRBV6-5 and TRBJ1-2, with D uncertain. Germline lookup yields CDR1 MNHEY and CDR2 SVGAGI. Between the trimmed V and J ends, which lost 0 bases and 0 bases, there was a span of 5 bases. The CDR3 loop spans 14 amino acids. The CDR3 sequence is CASSYSLSNYGYTF. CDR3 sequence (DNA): TGTGCCAGCAGTTACTCTCTATCTAACTATGGCTACACCTTC.

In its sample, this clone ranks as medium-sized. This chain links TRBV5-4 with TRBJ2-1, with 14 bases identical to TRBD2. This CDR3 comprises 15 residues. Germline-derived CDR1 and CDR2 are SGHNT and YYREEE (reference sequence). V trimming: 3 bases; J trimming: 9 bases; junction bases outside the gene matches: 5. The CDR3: CASSSGLAGGFEQFF. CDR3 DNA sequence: TGTGCCAGCAGCTCCGGACTAGCGGGAGGATTTGAGCAGTTCTTC.

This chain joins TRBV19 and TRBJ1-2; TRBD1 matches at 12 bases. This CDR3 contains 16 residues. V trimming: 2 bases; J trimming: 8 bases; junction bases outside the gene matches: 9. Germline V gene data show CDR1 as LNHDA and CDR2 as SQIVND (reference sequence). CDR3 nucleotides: TGTGCCAGTAGTATACCTACGGGACAGGGGGCGCGAGGCTACACCTTC. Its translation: CASSIPTGQGARGYTF.

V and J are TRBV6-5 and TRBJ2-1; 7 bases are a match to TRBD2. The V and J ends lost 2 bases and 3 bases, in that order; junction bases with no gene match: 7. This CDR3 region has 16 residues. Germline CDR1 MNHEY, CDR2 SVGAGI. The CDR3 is CASSYVGPSGYNEQFF. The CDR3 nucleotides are TGTGCCAGCAGTTACGTTGGGCCTAGCGGCTACAATGAGCAGTTCTTC.

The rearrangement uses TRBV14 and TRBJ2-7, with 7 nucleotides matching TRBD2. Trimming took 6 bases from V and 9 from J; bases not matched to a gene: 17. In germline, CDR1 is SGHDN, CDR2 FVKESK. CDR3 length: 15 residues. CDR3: CASRGGGGVGGPQYF. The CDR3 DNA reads TGTGCCAGCAGAGGCGGGGGAGGAGTGGGAGGTCCGCAGTACTTC.

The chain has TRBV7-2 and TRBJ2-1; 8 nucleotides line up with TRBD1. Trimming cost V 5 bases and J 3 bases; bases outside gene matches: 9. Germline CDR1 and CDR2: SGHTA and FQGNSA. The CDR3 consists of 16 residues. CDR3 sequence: CASSPLAGGVYNEQFF. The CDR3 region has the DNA TGTGCCAGCAGCCCCCTGGCAGGGGGCGTCTACAATGAGCAGTTCTTC. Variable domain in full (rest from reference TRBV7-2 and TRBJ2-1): GAGVSQSPSNKVTEKGKDVELRCDPISGHTALYWYRQSLGQGLEFLIYFQGNSAPDKSGLPSDRFSAERTGGSVSTLTIQRTQQEDSAVYLCASSPLAGGVYNEQFFGPGTRLTVL.

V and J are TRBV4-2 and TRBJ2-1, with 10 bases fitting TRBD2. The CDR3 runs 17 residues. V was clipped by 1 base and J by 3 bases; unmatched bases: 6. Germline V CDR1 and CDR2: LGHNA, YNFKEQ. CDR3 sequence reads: CASSQGPSGSLYNEQFF. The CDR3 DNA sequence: TGTGCCAGCAGCCAAGGTCCTAGCGGGAGTCTCTACAATGAGCAGTTCTTC.

The CDR3 bases are TGTGCCAGCAGCCCGGACAGGGCCTTCCAAGAGACCCAGTACTTC. It translates to CASSPDRAFQETQYF. This chain links TRBV5-6 with TRBJ2-5, with 8 nucleotides matching TRBD1. Germline loops: CDR1 SGHDT, CDR2 YYEEEE. The CDR3 totals 15 residues. Trimming took 4 bases from V and 1 from J; bases not matched to a gene: 6.

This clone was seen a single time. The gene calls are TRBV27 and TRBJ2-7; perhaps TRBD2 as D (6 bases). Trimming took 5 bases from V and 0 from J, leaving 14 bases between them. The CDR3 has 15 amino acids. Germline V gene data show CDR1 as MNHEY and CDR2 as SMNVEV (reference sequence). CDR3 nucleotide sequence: TGTGCCAGCAGTGATAGCGGTAAGAGCTCCTACGAGCAGTACTTC. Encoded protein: CASSDSGKSSYEQYF.